This TCR beta chain was sequenced in a study of blood T cell repertoires in COVID-19. Study details: Acute and convalescent COVID-19 specimens originated in the United States, Italy and Spain.

CDR1 is SGHTA and CDR2 is FQGNSA in the germline V gene. The CDR3 runs 14 residues. Unmatched junction bases numbered 4, after V lost 4 bases and J lost 7 bases. The assay was immunoSEQ multiplex PCR, and TCRdb's table has in-frame clones only and misses some. The table records 100,000 to 150,000 clones, roughly 84% of them present only once. The chain recombines TRBV7-2 with TRBJ1-4; 9 positions agree with TRBD1. This clonotype was obtained from a woman at least 80 years old with acute or convalescent COVID-19. Sequencing was carried out using peripheral blood. CDR3 amino acids: CASSSGTGTEKLFF. The CDR3 nucleotides are TGTGCCAGCAGCTCCGGGACAGGGACTGAAAAACTGTTTTTT. Combining the CDR3 with reference TRBV7-2 and TRBJ1-4 gives the whole variable domain GAGVSQSPSNKVTEKGKDVELRCDPISGHTALYWYRQSLGQGLEFLIYFQGNSAPDKSGLPSDRFSAERTGGSVSTLTIQRTQQEDSAVYLCASSSGTGTEKLFFGSGTQLSVL.